A selection of T cell receptor beta chains follows, all from one sample in a study of beta chain features in type 1 diabetes. The repertoire was sequenced with immunoSEQ multiplex PCR; TCRdb's copy has only in-frame clones and lacks some. The sample comprises some 250,000 clones, about 15% of which are singletons, and about 0.018% rests with the top ten. Sample: naive CD4+ T cells from blood. The receptors shown here come from a man aged 30-40 years with type 1 diabetes. Each CDR3 is given with its conserved first and last residue. The D gene is left open where the match is weak. The size of a clone is reported for some rows only, either as once, few or many, or as a class for expanded clones.

D gene	J gene	clone size	V gene	CDR3 protein	CDR3 DNA
NA	TRBJ2-7	NA	TRBV11-2	CASSFGLGYEQYF	TGTGCCAGCAGCTTTGGACTGGGCTACGAGCAGTACTTC
TRBD1	TRBJ2-1	few	TRBV5-4	CASSFRDRGLNEQFF	TGTGCCAGCAGCTTCCGGGACAGGGGGCTCAATGAGCAGTTCTTC
NA	TRBJ2-2	NA	TRBV6-5	CASRRGTPNTGELFF	TGTGCCAGCAGACGGGGGACCCCGAACACCGGGGAGCTGTTTTTT
TRBD1	TRBJ2-5	few	TRBV11-2	CASSLAAQGTGETQYF	TGTGCCAGCAGCTTAGCCGCACAGGGGACGGGGGAGACCCAGTACTTC
NA	TRBJ2-7	few	TRBV5-1	CASSPRLDNLSEQYF	TGCGCCAGCAGCCCTCGACTAGACAATCTCTCCGAGCAGTACTTC
NA	TRBJ1-2	NA	TRBV27	CASSLRVNYGYTF	TGTGCCAGCAGTTTACGGGTTAACTATGGCTACACCTTC
TRBD1	TRBJ2-3	few	TRBV28	CASSFAPQGVNTDTQYF	TGTGCCAGCAGTTTTGCCCCTCAGGGGGTAAACACAGATACGCAGTATTTT
NA	TRBJ1-3	few	TRBV30	CAWTVNLGNTIYF	TGTGCCTGGACAGTAAACCTCGGAAACACCATATATTTT
NA	TRBJ2-5	few	TRBV7-9	CASSYGVGSGAQETQYF	TGTGCCAGCAGCTACGGGGTCGGCAGTGGAGCCCAAGAGACCCAGTACTTC
TRBD1	TRBJ1-1	few	TRBV7-2	CASSATGGPNTEAFF	TGTGCCAGCAGCGCTACAGGGGGACCTAACACTGAAGCTTTCTTT
TRBD1	TRBJ2-5	few	TRBV15	CATSRDRAQETQYF	TGTGCCACCAGCAGGGACAGGGCACAAGAGACCCAGTACTTC
NA	TRBJ2-1	NA	TRBV9	CASSPRDSFYNEQFF	TGTGCCAGCAGCCCACGGGACTCGTTCTACAATGAGCAGTTCTTC
NA	TRBJ1-1	few	TRBV6-5	CASSLRNTEAFF	TGTGCCAGCAGCCTACGGAACACTGAAGCTTTCTTT
TRBD1	TRBJ1-5	NA	TRBV27	CASSPMGDRGTFAQPQHF	TGTGCCAGCAGCCCCATGGGGGACAGGGGCACATTCGCCCAGCCCCAGCATTTT
TRBD1	TRBJ2-3	few	TRBV29-1	CSSDRGTDTQYF	TGCAGCTCCGACAGGGGTACAGATACGCAGTATTTT
NA	TRBJ1-6	few	TRBV6-6	CASSPTSPRSPLHF	TGTGCCAGCAGTCCGACATCCCCAAGGTCACCCCTCCACTTT
NA	TRBJ2-3	NA	TRBV28	CASSLSPVTDTQYF	TGTGCCAGCAGTTTATCCCCTGTCACAGATACGCAGTATTTT
TRBD2	TRBJ2-7	NA	TRBV6-5	CAAGREGTYEQYF	TGTGCCGCGGGGCGGGAGGGGACTTACGAGCAGTACTTC
TRBD1	TRBJ2-7	few	TRBV19	CASSNPKQGTEEQYF	TGTGCCAGTAGTAACCCGAAACAGGGGACGGAAGAGCAGTACTTC
TRBD1	TRBJ1-1	NA	TRBV30	CAGGQGMGTEAFF	TGTGCCGGCGGACAGGGGATGGGGACTGAAGCTTTCTTT
TRBD2	TRBJ2-1	NA	TRBV2	CASSSKNPRTSGNSYNEQFF	TGTGCCAGCAGTTCGAAAAATCCCCGGACTAGCGGGAACTCCTACAATGAGCAGTTCTTC
NA	TRBJ2-1	NA	TRBV6-1	CASSRREEQFF	TGTGCCAGCAGCCGTCGGGAGGAGCAGTTCTTC
NA	TRBJ2-5	NA	TRBV5-1	CASSSRQVQETQYF	TGCGCCAGCAGCTCCCGACAGGTCCAAGAGACCCAGTACTTC
TRBD2	TRBJ2-7	NA	TRBV5-1	CASRTSGGTYEQYF	TGCGCCAGCCGAACTAGCGGGGGCACCTACGAGCAGTACTTC
NA	TRBJ2-1	NA	TRBV2	CASIPDSSYNEQFF	TGTGCCAGCATACCCGACAGCTCCTACAATGAGCAGTTCTTC
NA	TRBJ1-5	few	TRBV2	CASSERGQGIQPQHF	TGTGCCAGCAGTGAAAGGGGCCAAGGGATCCAGCCCCAGCATTTT
NA	TRBJ2-5	few	TRBV6-6	CASSYELAGETQYF	TGTGCCAGCAGTTATGAACTCGCGGGGGAGACCCAGTACTTC
NA	TRBJ2-5	few	TRBV6-1	CASSEEGRGWETQYF	TGTGCCAGCAGTGAAGAGGGAAGGGGGTGGGAGACCCAGTACTTC
TRBD2	TRBJ2-1	NA	TRBV7-2	CASSPPGLEAVIF	TGTGCCAGCAGCCCGCCGGGACTAGAGGCCGTGATCTTC
NA	TRBJ1-1	NA	TRBV18	CASSPGRADTEAFF	TGTGCCAGCTCACCAGGGCGGGCGGACACTGAAGCTTTCTTT
NA	TRBJ1-2	NA	TRBV27	CASSLLGGSYGYTF	TGTGCCAGCAGTTTACTCGGGGGTAGCTATGGCTACACCTTC
NA	TRBJ2-7	NA	TRBV7-8	CASSEAYEQYF	TGTGCCAGCTCAGAAGCCTACGAGCAGTACTTC
NA	TRBJ1-2	few	TRBV7-9	CASSLLPLRGYGYTF	TGTGCCAGCAGCTTACTACCGCTTAGAGGCTATGGCTACACCTTC
TRBD1	TRBJ1-2	NA	TRBV25-1	CASSGDRGVPGYTF	TGTGCCAGCAGTGGTGACAGGGGTGTTCCTGGCTACACCTTC
NA	TRBJ2-1	few	TRBV7-2	CASSSGEWTYNEQFF	TGTGCCAGCAGCTCGGGGGAGTGGACCTACAATGAGCAGTTCTTC
TRBD1	TRBJ1-1	NA	TRBV5-1	CASSRSTGASFEAFF	TGCGCCAGCAGCCGTTCTACAGGGGCGTCCTTCGAAGCTTTCTTT
NA	TRBJ1-2	once	TRBV30	CAWSAGSPGNTF	TGTGCCTGGAGTGCAGGCTCCCCAGGGAACACCTTC
TRBD1	TRBJ1-1	few	TRBV18	CASSPRAGGLTEAFF	TGTGCCAGCTCACCGCGGGCAGGGGGCTTGACTGAAGCTTTCTTT
NA	TRBJ2-7	few	TRBV9	CASSSGGLSYEQYF	TGTGCCAGCAGCTCAGGAGGGTTATCCTACGAGCAGTACTTC
NA	TRBJ2-7	NA	TRBV11-2	CASSLAGGPYEQYF	TGTGCCAGCAGCTTAGCCGGGGGGCCCTACGAGCAGTACTTC
TRBD1	TRBJ1-1	few	TRBV7-9	CASSLGTVSNTEAFF	TGTGCCAGCAGCCTGGGGACAGTATCGAACACTGAAGCTTTCTTT
TRBD1	TRBJ2-7	NA	TRBV5-1	CASSTDRGYYEQYF	TGCGCCAGCAGCACTGACAGGGGGTACTACGAGCAGTACTTC
TRBD1	TRBJ2-7	NA	TRBV7-6	CASSPTTTDRGQTYEQYF	TGTGCCAGCAGCCCTACCACCACCGACAGGGGTCAAACCTACGAGCAGTACTTC
TRBD1	TRBJ2-3	NA	TRBV7-8	CASSLATGGYTDTQYF	TGTGCCAGCAGCTTAGCGACAGGGGGATATACAGATACGCAGTATTTT
NA	TRBJ1-2	few	TRBV20-1	CSARPRGGYTF	TGCAGTGCTCGCCCCCGGGGTGGCTACACCTTC
TRBD2	TRBJ2-7	NA	TRBV4-1	CASSLGPREAEQYF	TGCGCCAGCAGCCTCGGGCCCCGGGAGGCCGAGCAGTACTTC
NA	TRBJ1-1	few	TRBV18	CASSITQNTEAFF	TGTGCCAGCTCCATAACTCAGAACACTGAAGCTTTCTTT
NA	TRBJ2-2	few	TRBV30	CAPQGGNTGELFF	TGTGCCCCCCAGGGGGGGAACACCGGGGAGCTGTTTTTT
NA	TRBJ2-1	few	TRBV11-3	CASSPVLRSYNEQFF	TGTGCCAGCAGTCCAGTCTTACGGAGCTACAATGAGCAGTTCTTC
TRBD2	TRBJ2-3	few	TRBV5-4	CASSLGLAGGTDTQYF	TGTGCCAGCAGCTTGGGACTAGCGGGGGGCACAGATACGCAGTATTTT
NA	TRBJ1-3	few	TRBV29-1	CSVEAGDGNTIYF	TGCAGCGTCGAAGCGGGGGATGGAAACACCATATATTTT
NA	TRBJ2-5	NA	TRBV28	CASSGGQETQYF	TGTGCCAGCAGCGGGGGTCAAGAGACCCAGTACTTC
NA	TRBJ1-2	NA	TRBV5-1	CASSWQGFGYTF	TGCGCCAGCAGCTGGCAGGGTTTCGGCTACACCTTC
NA	TRBJ2-3	NA	TRBV10-3	CAITSGYSVTDTQYF	TGTGCCATTACCTCAGGGTATAGTGTCACAGATACGCAGTATTTT
NA	TRBJ2-1	NA	TRBV30	CAWSPDRFSYNEQFF	TGTGCCTGGAGCCCCGACAGATTTTCCTACAATGAGCAGTTCTTC
NA	TRBJ1-4	NA	TRBV18	CASSSSREKLFF	TGTGCCAGCTCATCATCCAGGGAAAAACTGTTTTTT
NA	TRBJ2-1	few	TRBV4-2	CASSPSEAAYNEQFF	TGTGCCAGCAGCCCCTCTGAGGCAGCCTACAATGAGCAGTTCTTC
TRBD1	TRBJ2-5	NA	TRBV28	CASGEGAQETQYF	TGTGCCAGCGGAGAGGGGGCTCAAGAGACCCAGTACTTC
TRBD1	TRBJ2-7	NA	TRBV29-1	CSVAGQESSYEQYF	TGCAGCGTGGCGGGACAGGAAAGCTCCTACGAGCAGTACTTC
NA	TRBJ1-1	NA	TRBV5-1	CASSRGLTENTEAFF	TGCGCCAGCAGCAGGGGATTGACTGAGAACACTGAAGCTTTCTTT